The entry below describes one T cell receptor (beta chain). Its antigen remains undetermined. The input lacks base qualities; no much larger clone sits a single base away. This entry comes from a study of OX40 agonist ivuxolimab in advanced cancers. Regarding the research as a whole: The costimulatory receptor OX40 (CD134) was targeted by ivuxolimab, a fully human IgG2 agonistic monoclonal antibody. Peripheral TCRbeta sequencing was intended to test whether TCR sequence diversity was altered and clonal T-cell expansion was caused by ivuxolimab. Of the 50 to 55 dose-escalation patients, hepatocellular carcinoma was present in some 19, melanoma in around 15, renal cell carcinoma in 9 and head and neck cancer in 9. Intravenous ivuxolimab was administered to patients every 2 weeks at six dose levels: 0.01, 0.1, 0.3, 1.5, 3 and 10 mg/kg. Prior anti-PD-1, anti-PD-L1 or anti-CTLA-4 therapy was permitted, and checkpoint inhibitors had been received by about two fifths of dose-escalation patients. The paper reports the monotherapy dose-escalation portion (N of about 50 patients) of the phase I ivuxolimab trial. A male proportion of around 81% and a mean age of approximately 61 years, ranging from about 20 to 80, were recorded for the dose-escalation cohort. Three dose-escalation patients achieved partial responses, one with hepatocellular carcinoma and two with cutaneous melanoma.

Genomic DNA was extracted from sorted cells for sequencing of the TCRbeta CDR3 region. The immunoSEQ Assay was used to sequence the TCRbeta CDR3 regions. TCRdb took over this immuneACCESS table, retaining in-frame rearrangements with V and J assigned. Such tables are incomplete; in checked studies, under half of the missing clones stem from an unresolved V gene, and the remainder is unexplained. The sample yields 60,000 or so clones; around four fifths were counted once. Approximately 4% of the sample comes from the top ten. The trial excluded patients who had a history of autoimmune disease or were on systemic immunosuppression. Peripheral blood for TCR sequencing was collected from all dose cohorts at baseline, on cycle 4 day 1, and on cycle 7 day 1. Samples came from an open-label, multicenter, first-in-human phase I dose-escalation trial of ivuxolimab. The trial enrolled adults with locally advanced or metastatic head and neck squamous cell, hepatocellular, melanoma or renal cell carcinoma. Before TCR sequencing, CD4+ T cells and CD8+ T cells from peripheral blood were sorted into separate populations.

The study at large found these results: At doses of 0.1 to 3.0 mg/kg, clonal expansion of both CD4+ and CD8+ T cells in blood was seen between baseline and week 6. In partial responders in the 0.1-3.0 mg/kg groups, normalized peripheral clonal expansion was found to be among the lowest, especially among CD8+ T cells. Low levels of normalized T-cell clonal expansion were also seen in some patients who did not respond. After ivuxolimab, CD8+ T cells had more expanded clones than CD4+ T cells on average. Which antigens the clonally expanded peripheral T cells were specific for was not determined.

V is shortened by 6 bases, J by 3 bases, and the region joining them spans 15 bases. The CDR3 has 15 amino acids, counting the end cysteine and phenylalanine. The only DNA kept is the CDR3, 45 bases in frame from the first base. From the germline V gene, CDR1 is MNHEY and CDR2 is SVGAGI. The source material was CD4+ or CD8+ T cells sorted from blood, sampled in a trial of the OX40 agonist ivuxolimab. The receptor comes from an adult with an advanced solid tumor such as melanoma, head and neck, liver or kidney cancer. The chain couples TRBV6-5 to TRBJ2-1; confidence is insufficient to name the D gene. The CDR3 reads as follows: CASSPDQTYYNEQFF. In nucleotide form, the sequence is TGTGCCAGCAGCCCGGACCAGACATACTACAATGAGCAGTTCTTC.